Below, 25 T cell receptor beta chains from the same sample are listed, as sequenced in a study of long-term antiretroviral therapy in people with HIV. Researchers ran immunoSEQ v3.0 at survey level. The table came from immunoSEQ multiplex PCR; TCRdb's copy has only in-frame clones and leaves some out. The sample holds 14,000 or so clones; approximately 88% are singletons and the top ten take about 9.9%. Sample: unsorted PBMCs, taken 6.2 years after starting antiretroviral therapy. Receptors originate from a man aged 35-49 years with HIV.

This chain uses TRBV4-3 with TRBJ2-3; unclear D gene. CDR1 and CDR2 from the germline V gene are LGHNA and YSLEER. The CDR3 runs 14 residues. V shed 0 bases and J shed 5 bases, with 9 bases lying between them. The CDR3 nucleotides are TGCGCCAGCAGCCAAGAGTCCCCAATAGATACGCAGTATTTT. Residues: CASSQESPIDTQYF.

The chain joins TRBV4-2 to TRBJ2-7; a weak D match, TRBD2 (6 bases). Germline assignment: CDR1 LGHNA and CDR2 YNFKEQ. V lost 0 bases to trimming and J lost 4 bases, with 13 bases between them. The length of the CDR3 is 15 residues. The CDR3 DNA reads as TGTGCCAGCAGCCAAGATAAGGGCGGGACGTACGAGCAGTACTTC. It translates to CASSQDKGGTYEQYF.

The rearrangement joins TRBV27 to TRBJ2-3; D unclear. The CDR3 covers 14 residues. Trimming shortened V by 7 bases and J by 3 bases, and 14 bases separated the two germline ends. Germline V gene data show CDR1 as MNHEY and CDR2 as SMNVEV (reference sequence). The CDR3 nucleotides are TGTGCCAGCAAAAGCGTGAGACTGACAGATACGCAGTATTTT. It specifies CASKSVRLTDTQYF.

The chain joins TRBV29-1 to TRBJ2-1; D is possibly TRBD1 or TRBD2 (5 bases each). There are 18 residues in the CDR3. The germline V gene encodes CDR1 SQVTM and CDR2 ANQGSEA. V lost 4 bases and J lost 0, with 22 bases in between. In nucleotides, the CDR3 is TGCAGCGTTGTATCAGGGTTTACGGGACCCAACTCCTACAATGAGCAGTTCTTC. Translation: CSVVSGFTGPNSYNEQFF.

The J gene is TRBJ2-7, the V gene TRBV28; 9 nucleotides match TRBD1. The V gene's germline CDR1 is MDHEN and CDR2 SYDVKM. The CDR3 spans 19 residues. Trimming at V came to 3 bases and at J to 1 base, leaving 16 bases not matched to a gene. CDR3 protein: CASSFVGLAGQGKSYEQYF. The CDR3 DNA sequence: TGTGCCAGCAGTTTTGTGGGACTTGCGGGACAGGGAAAATCCTACGAGCAGTACTTC.

CDR3 nucleotide sequence: TGTGCCAGCAGCCAATCGATTGTGGCGAACACTGAAGCTTTCTTT. As protein: CASSQSIVANTEAFF. V and J are TRBV16 and TRBJ1-1, with D uncertain. Germline-derived CDR1 and CDR2 are KGHSY and FQNENV. V lost 0 bases, J lost 1 base, and 9 bases lay in between. The CDR3 length is 15 residues.

The gene calls are TRBV2 and TRBJ1-2; D unresolved. This CDR3 is built from 14 residues. The germline V gene encodes CDR1 SNHLY and CDR2 FYNNEI. Between the trimmed V and J ends, which lost 0 bases and 7 bases, there was a span of 12 bases. The CDR3 DNA reads as TGTGCCAGCAGTGAAGCTAAAGGGATAGGTGGCTACACCTTC. It is translated as CASSEAKGIGGYTF. Combining the CDR3 with reference TRBV2 and TRBJ1-2 gives the whole variable domain EPEVTQTPSHQVTQMGQEVILRCVPISNHLYFYWYRQILGQKVEFLVSFYNNEISEKSEIFDDQFSVERPDGSNFTLKIRSTKLEDSAMYFCASSEAKGIGGYTFGSGTRLTVV.

The V and J genes are TRBV9 and TRBJ2-5, with 9 bases that match TRBD1. CDR3 size: 15 residues. V shed 3 bases, J shed 5 bases, and the junction held 8 bases outside the gene matches. Germline loops: CDR1 SGDLS, CDR2 YYNGEE. The CDR3 nucleotides read TGTGCCAGCAGCGGTCCGGGACAGGGTACGGAGACCCAGTACTTC. It translates to CASSGPGQGTETQYF.

The chain uses TRBV7-9 and TRBJ2-1; 10 nucleotides agree with TRBD2. The CDR3 has 17 amino acids. Germline CDR1 SEHNR, CDR2 FQNEAQ (reference sequence). Losses at the gene ends were 10 bases for V and 2 bases for J; bases not matched to a gene: 14. The CDR3 region is CAIKRVEREGAYNEQFF. Here the CDR3 DNA reads TGTGCCATCAAGAGGGTTGAGCGGGAGGGGGCCTACAATGAGCAGTTCTTC.

V is TRBV27 and J is TRBJ2-7; 7 nucleotides agree with TRBD1. The CDR3 is 13 amino acids. Germline CDR1 is MNHEY and CDR2 is SMNVEV (reference sequence). V lost 7 bases to trimming and J lost 2 bases; unmatched junction nucleotides: 5. In DNA, the CDR3 is TGTGCCAGCACCCGGACAGGCCCCTACGAGCAGTACTTC. Amino acid sequence: CASTRTGPYEQYF.

The rearrangement uses TRBV27 and TRBJ1-1, with D possibly being TRBD1 (5 bases). CDR1 is MNHEY and CDR2 is SMNVEV in the germline V gene (reference sequence). The CDR3 extends over 17 amino acids. Trimming took 2 bases from V and 1 from J, leaving 17 bases between them. As DNA, the CDR3 is TGTGCCAGCAGTTTAGCAAGAACAGGAACGGCGAACACTGAAGCTTTCTTT. It encodes CASSLARTGTANTEAFF.

This rearrangement joins TRBV14 to TRBJ2-3, with D unclear. The CDR3 covers 13 residues. Germline V gene data show CDR1 as SGHDN and CDR2 as FVKESK. V lost 4 bases and J lost 3, with 8 bases in between. The CDR3 DNA sequence: TGTGCCAGCAGCCCCCCGTCGACAGATACGCAGTATTTT. Protein: CASSPPSTDTQYF.

This clone is labeled as large. The chain is built from TRBV4-2 and TRBJ2-7, with D possibly matching TRBD2 (5 bases). From germline, CDR1 is LGHNA and CDR2 YNFKEQ. The CDR3 sequence is 16 residues long. The ends were cut back, 0 bases at V and 5 bases at J, with 17 bases in the middle. The CDR3 nucleotides read TGTGCCAGCAGCCAAGACCTTTCTAGAGGGCGGGACGAGCAGTACTTC. Protein product: CASSQDLSRGRDEQYF.

The gene calls are TRBV7-6 and TRBJ2-5, with 9 nucleotides matching TRBD1. The germline V gene encodes CDR1 SGHVS and CDR2 FNYEAQ. The CDR3 is made up of 15 amino acids. J lost 2 bases, V lost 5 bases, and 6 bases had no gene match. CDR3 in amino acids: CASSKGQGKQETQYF. In DNA, the CDR3 is TGTGCCAGCAGCAAAGGACAGGGGAAGCAAGAGACCCAGTACTTC.

The V and J genes are TRBV27 and TRBJ1-4; perhaps TRBD1 as D (5 bases). V lost 3 bases to trimming and J lost 0 bases, with 8 bases between them. Per germline, CDR1 MNHEY and CDR2 SMNVEV (reference sequence). CDR3 length: 15 residues. Here the CDR3 DNA reads TGTGCCAGCAGTTTCACAGGAGCAACTAATGAAAAACTGTTTTTT. The encoded protein is CASSFTGATNEKLFF.

The gene calls are TRBV4-3 and TRBJ2-1; 15 nucleotides line up with TRBD2. Per germline, CDR1 LGHNA and CDR2 YSLEER. The CDR3 is 17 amino acids. J lost 4 bases, V lost 4 bases, and 5 bases had no gene match. CDR3 residues: CASSRTSGRAEYNEQFF. The CDR3 nucleotides read TGCGCCAGCAGCCGGACTAGCGGGAGGGCGGAATACAATGAGCAGTTCTTC.

The chain carries TRBV28 and TRBJ1-5; D ambiguous. Germline CDR1 and CDR2: MDHEN and SYDVKM. The V and J ends lost 2 bases and 1 base respectively, with 9 bases between them. This CDR3 contains 15 residues. CDR3 DNA sequence: TGTGCCAGCAGTTTACCGACTACGAGCAATCAGCCCCAGCATTTT. It is translated as CASSLPTTSNQPQHF. The complete variable domain, with remaining parts taken from reference TRBV28 and TRBJ1-5, reads DVKVTQSSRYLVKRTGEKVFLECVQDMDHENMFWYRQDPGLGLRLIYFSYDVKMKEKGDIPEGYSVSREKKERFSLILESASTNQTSMYLCASSLPTTSNQPQHFGDGTRLSIL.

The chain employs TRBV7-2 and TRBJ1-2, with D tentatively TRBD1 (5 bases). From germline, CDR1 is SGHTA and CDR2 FQGNSA. Deletions cut 5 bases from V and 7 bases from J, with 14 bases between. The CDR3 covers 13 residues. CDR3 in DNA: TGTGCCAGCAGCCCTCGCCAGGGAGGTGGCTACACCTTC. It specifies CASSPRQGGGYTF.

This rearrangement joins TRBV7-3 to TRBJ2-2, with D perhaps matching TRBD1 (5 bases). Trimming removed 2 bases from V and 5 bases from J, with 15 bases in between. CDR1 and CDR2 (germline): SGHTA, FQGTGA. This CDR3 is 16 amino acids long. The CDR3 DNA reads as TGTGCCAGCAGCTTAGGGCCTAGGCAGGGAACCGGGGAGCTGTTTTTT. It encodes CASSLGPRQGTGELFF.

This chain connects TRBV7-2 to TRBJ1-2, with a tentative D call TRBD1 (5 bases). CDR3 length: 14 residues. The germline V gene has CDR1 SGHTA and CDR2 FQGNSA. Deletions cut 4 bases from V and 7 bases from J, with 16 bases between. The CDR3 DNA reads as TGTGCCAGCAGCTCTGGACATTTATCGACTGGCTACACCTTC. Encoded protein: CASSSGHLSTGYTF.

This chain joins TRBV7-9 and TRBJ2-6; 8 positions agree with TRBD1. Trimming cost V 5 bases and J 0 bases; bases outside gene matches: 12. The CDR3 loop spans 19 amino acids. Germline V gene data show CDR1 as SEHNR and CDR2 as FQNEAQ (reference sequence). CDR3 sequence reads: CASSAAGTGELSGANVLTF. CDR3 nucleotides: TGTGCCAGCAGCGCAGCCGGGACAGGTGAACTCTCTGGGGCCAACGTCCTGACTTTC.

This clone was seen only a few times. In DNA form, the CDR3 reads TGTGCCAGCAGCTTGTCCGGTCGGTCGAGCTATGGCTACACCTTC. This sequence encodes CASSLSGRSSYGYTF. The chain combines TRBV5-8 with TRBJ1-2, with D unclear. The germline CDR1 and CDR2 sequences are SGHTS and YDEGEE. The CDR3 loop spans 15 amino acids. V lost 1 base and J 4 bases, leaving 14 bases between the germline ends.

The CDR3 spells CAWSVVAEAFF. CDR3 coding DNA: TGTGCCTGGAGTGTGGTGGCAGAAGCTTTCTTT. The V gene is TRBV30, the J gene TRBJ1-1; D uncertain. V was cut by 0 bases and J by 8 bases, with 7 bases left in between. The germline V gene encodes CDR1 GTSNPN and CDR2 SVGIG (reference sequence). The CDR3 loop spans 11 amino acids.

The chain employs TRBV7-7 and TRBJ2-1; 14 bases agree with TRBD2. Germline lookup yields CDR1 SSHAT and CDR2 FNYEAQ (reference sequence). This CDR3 has 18 residues. V was clipped by 3 bases and J by 8 bases; unmatched bases: 12. In DNA, the CDR3 is TGTGCCAGCAGCTTTCGGACTAGCGGGAGGCATGGTGGCGATGAGCAGTTCTTC. Translated: CASSFRTSGRHGGDEQFF.

V is TRBV7-3 and J is TRBJ2-6; unclear D gene. The CDR3 length is 15 residues. Between the trimmed V and J ends, which lost 1 base and 1 base, there was a span of 5 bases. The V gene's germline CDR1 is SGHTA and CDR2 FQGTGA. CDR3 sequence: CASSLISSGANVLTF. The CDR3 DNA follows: TGTGCCAGCAGCTTAATATCATCTGGGGCCAACGTCCTGACTTTC.